The rows below give T cell receptor beta chains drawn from one sample of a study of cytotoxic CD8 clonotypes in ibrutinib-treated CLL. The data were produced by immunoSEQ multiplex PCR, yet TCRdb's version contains in-frame clones alone and is incomplete. The sample lists about 140,000 clones, around 80% occurring once. Material: PBMCs, obtained after 36 months of ibrutinib treatment. Every receptor here comes from a human donor with chronic lymphocytic leukemia. CDR3s include the opening cysteine and the closing phenylalanine or tryptophan. The D gene is left open where the match is weak. The size field is filled for only some rows; it gives once, few, many or a size class.

abundance,j_gene,d_gene,v_gene,CDR3nt,CDR3aa
NA,TRBJ1-6,NA,TRBV7-9,TGTGCCAGCAGCCTCCTGGTGGCAGTGAGCTCCTATAATTCACCCCTCCACTTT,CASSLLVAVSSYNSPLHF
NA,TRBJ2-7,TRBD2,TRBV6-5,TGTGCCAGCAGTTACTCGCGGGGGTCCCGCCTTTACGAGCAGTACTTC,CASSYSRGSRLYEQYF
NA,TRBJ2-5,TRBD2,TRBV11-3,TGTGCCAGCAGCCGAAGACTAGCGGGGGGTGGGGAGACCCAGTACTTC,CASSRRLAGGGETQYF
NA,TRBJ2-5,TRBD1,TRBV30,TGTGCCTGGAGGGGGACAGGGCGCCAAGAGACCCAGTACTTC,CAWRGTGRQETQYF
NA,TRBJ1-5,NA,TRBV19,TGTGCCAGTATCAAGGTCGGCAGCAATCAGCCCCAGCATTTT,CASIKVGSNQPQHF
NA,TRBJ1-1,NA,TRBV7-9,TGTGCCAGCAGGCAGCAGGGTGGCATGAACACTGAAGCTTTCTTT,CASRQQGGMNTEAFF
NA,TRBJ1-2,NA,TRBV19,TGTGCCAGTAGTTCAGACATTTTGGGCTACACCTTC,CASSSDILGYTF
NA,TRBJ2-5,TRBD2,TRBV5-1,TGCGCCAGCAGCAATCCTAGCGGACAAGAGACCCAGTACTTC,CASSNPSGQETQYF
few,TRBJ1-1,NA,TRBV19,TGTGCCAGTGGGATTGCCCTGAACACTGAAGCTTTCTTT,CASGIALNTEAFF
NA,TRBJ1-4,NA,TRBV4-1,TGCGCCAGCAGCCGTCCGTTGGGGACCCCCAATGAAAAACTGTTTTTT,CASSRPLGTPNEKLFF
NA,TRBJ2-5,TRBD2,TRBV4-1,TGCGCCAGCAGCCAAGCAGAGCTAGCGGGAGGGAGCCAAGAGACCCAGTACTTC,CASSQAELAGGSQETQYF
NA,TRBJ2-1,NA,TRBV5-4,TGTGCCAGCAGCATCGGGACTCCCAATGAGCAGTTCTTC,CASSIGTPNEQFF
NA,TRBJ1-2,NA,TRBV29-1,TGCAGCGTTGCGACCTTAGGACAGTTCTATGGCTACACCTTC,CSVATLGQFYGYTF
NA,TRBJ2-3,NA,TRBV7-9,TGTGCCAGCAGCTTAAGCGGTAACCCTACAGATACGCAGTATTTT,CASSLSGNPTDTQYF
NA,TRBJ1-2,TRBD1,TRBV28,TGTGCCAGCAGTACCCCCCCGGGACAGGGACCCGAGGGTGGCTACACCTTC,CASSTPPGQGPEGGYTF
NA,TRBJ1-2,NA,TRBV28,TGTGCCAGTCGGACAGCCGTGGTGACTAACTATGGCTACACCTTC,CASRTAVVTNYGYTF
NA,TRBJ1-2,NA,TRBV2,TGTGCCAGCAGGGACAGCCTAGGTGGCTACACCTTC,CASRDSLGGYTF
NA,TRBJ1-5,NA,TRBV10-2,TGCGCCAGCAGTGAGAGGGGGAGGGGCAATCAGCCCCAGCATTTT,CASSERGRGNQPQHF
NA,TRBJ2-7,TRBD2,TRBV10-3,TGTGCCATCAGGGAGACTAGCGGCCCCTACGAGCAGTACTTC,CAIRETSGPYEQYF
NA,TRBJ2-1,TRBD2,TRBV5-1,TGCGCCAGCAGCTATGGACTAGCGGAACCCTACAATGAGCAGTTCTTC,CASSYGLAEPYNEQFF
NA,TRBJ1-4,NA,TRBV9,TGTGCCAGCAGCGCCCTTGGGTGGGGTAATGAAAAACTGTTTTTT,CASSALGWGNEKLFF
few,TRBJ1-5,NA,TRBV19,TGTGCCAGTAGCACGGGGGGCCTTAGATTTCAGCCCCAGCATTTT,CASSTGGLRFQPQHF
NA,TRBJ2-2,TRBD2,TRBV15,TGTGCCACCAGCGCACAGAGGACTAGCGGCACCGGGGAGCTGTTTTTT,CATSAQRTSGTGELFF
few,TRBJ2-3,NA,TRBV5-1,TGCGCCAGCAGCTTGGACAGCACAGATACGCAGTATTTT,CASSLDSTDTQYF
NA,TRBJ1-2,NA,TRBV4-2,TGTGCCAGCAGCCAATCGGCAGAACTAACTAACTATGGCTACACCTTC,CASSQSAELTNYGYTF
NA,TRBJ2-5,TRBD1,TRBV7-2,TGTGCCAGCAGCCAGCGACAGGGGGCGGCGTGGGAGACCCAGTACTTC,CASSQRQGAAWETQYF
NA,TRBJ1-4,TRBD1,TRBV28,TGTGCCAGCAGTCCACAGGGGATGGAAAAACTGTTTTTT,CASSPQGMEKLFF
NA,TRBJ2-5,NA,TRBV7-7,TGTGCCAGCGGCCCCCCAAGGCAAGAGACCCAGTACTTC,CASGPPRQETQYF
NA,TRBJ2-4,NA,TRBV5-8,TGTGCCAGCAGCCTCGGGGAGGCTCCGTACTTC,CASSLGEAPYF
NA,TRBJ2-7,NA,TRBV18,TGTGCCAGCTCACCAAGGGACCGGTACGAGCAGTACTTC,CASSPRDRYEQYF
NA,TRBJ2-3,NA,TRBV4-1,TGCGCCAGCAGCCAAGGGTGGGCAGATACGCAGTATTTT,CASSQGWADTQYF
NA,TRBJ2-7,NA,TRBV27,TGTGCCAGCAGTTTTTTAGGCTCCCGTCGATCGTACGAGCAGTACTTC,CASSFLGSRRSYEQYF
NA,TRBJ1-4,NA,TRBV30,TGTGCCTGGAGTGTATTAGGTTTTGAAAAACTGTTTTTT,CAWSVLGFEKLFF
NA,TRBJ2-1,NA,TRBV27,TGTGCCAGCAGAAGAGGGGGCTCCTACAATGAGCAGTTCTTC,CASRRGGSYNEQFF